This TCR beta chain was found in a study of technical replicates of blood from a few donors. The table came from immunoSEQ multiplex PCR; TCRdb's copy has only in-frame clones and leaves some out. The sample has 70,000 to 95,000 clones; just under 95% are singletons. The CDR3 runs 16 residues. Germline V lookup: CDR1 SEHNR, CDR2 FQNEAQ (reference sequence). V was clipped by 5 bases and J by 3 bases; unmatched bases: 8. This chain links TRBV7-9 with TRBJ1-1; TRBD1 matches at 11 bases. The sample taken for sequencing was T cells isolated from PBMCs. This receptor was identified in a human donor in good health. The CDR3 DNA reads TGTGCCAGCAGCATCTGGACAGGGGGCGCGGACACTGAAGCTTTCTTT. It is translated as CASSIWTGGADTEAFF.